This is a list of T cell receptor beta chains from one sample in a study of shared clonotypes between healthy human individuals. Here immunoSEQ multiplex PCR was the method, and the copy in TCRdb shows in-frame clones only, minus some. The table has some 2,000,000 clones, about 94% seen once. The sequencing input was naive CD4+ T cells sorted from blood. The source of these receptors is a man aged 18 to 29 in good health. Each CDR3 is given with its conserved first and last residue. The D gene is left open where the match is weak. Clone sizes are given selectively: once, few, many, or a class where the clone is expanded.

V: TRBV6-1; size: .; J: TRBJ1-5; D: .; DNA: TGTGCCAGCAGTGAAGCGGGGACGGGGAATTCGGCCCAGCATTTT; CDR3: CASSEAGTGNSAQHF
V: TRBV2; size: .; J: TRBJ2-2; D: .; DNA: TGTGCCAGCGGTGGTGACGACGGGGAGCTGTTTTTT; CDR3: CASGGDDGELFF
V: TRBV7-9; size: .; J: TRBJ1-5; D: .; DNA: TGTGCCAGCAGCCCCCTGATTGGTGACGGGGTTGGCAATCAGCCCCAGCATTTT; CDR3: CASSPLIGDGVGNQPQHF
V: TRBV28; size: .; J: TRBJ1-1; D: .; DNA: TGTGCCAGCAGTTCAGGGTCGGCAGGGCTGATGAACACTGAAGCTTTCTTT; CDR3: CASSSGSAGLMNTEAFF
V: TRBV30; size: .; J: TRBJ2-5; D: .; DNA: TGTGCCTGGAGTATCGGGGGTCCTCAAGAGACCCAGTACTTC; CDR3: CAWSIGGPQETQYF
V: TRBV9; size: .; J: TRBJ1-1; D: TRBD1; DNA: TGTGCCAGCAGCGTAGGTAGGGGGCTGGAGGGAACTGAAGCTTTCTTT; CDR3: CASSVGRGLEGTEAFF
V: TRBV10-3; size: .; J: TRBJ2-2; D: .; DNA: TGTGCCATCAAAGGAGGGGGAGAGACCGGGGAGCTGTTTTTT; CDR3: CAIKGGGETGELFF
V: TRBV29-1; size: .; J: TRBJ2-7; D: TRBD2; DNA: TGCAGCGTCTCAACTAGCGCCAGGGACGAGCAGTACTTC; CDR3: CSVSTSARDEQYF
V: TRBV5-6; size: .; J: TRBJ2-3; D: TRBD1; DNA: TGTGCCAGCAGCTTTAATAACAGGGGAACAGATACGCAGTATTTT; CDR3: CASSFNNRGTDTQYF
V: TRBV7-2; size: .; J: TRBJ2-5; D: .; DNA: TGTGCCAGCAGCCCCCAGGAGACCCAGTACTTC; CDR3: CASSPQETQYF
V: TRBV10-3; size: .; J: TRBJ2-2; D: .; DNA: TGTGCCATCAGCGACACCGGGGAGCTGTTTTTT; CDR3: CAISDTGELFF
V: TRBV2; size: .; J: TRBJ2-2; D: TRBD2; DNA: TGTGCCAGCACAAGACTAGCGGGGGAATTGCTGGGCGCCGGGGAGCTGTTTTTT; CDR3: CASTRLAGELLGAGELFF
V: TRBV7-9; size: .; J: TRBJ2-5; D: .; DNA: TGTGCCAGCAGCTTAGCCGGCGGAGGGGAGACCCAGTACTTC; CDR3: CASSLAGGGETQYF
V: TRBV28; size: once; J: TRBJ2-3; D: TRBD2; DNA: TGTGCCAGCAGTTCACGGACTAGCGGAGGGGCCATCCCAGATACGCAGTATTTT; CDR3: CASSSRTSGGAIPDTQYF
V: TRBV6-5; size: .; J: TRBJ2-4; D: .; DNA: TGTGCCAGCAGTTACTCGAAGGAGAAAAACATTCAGTACTTC; CDR3: CASSYSKEKNIQYF
V: TRBV20-1; size: few; J: TRBJ1-1; D: .; DNA: TGCAGTGCTACCTACACTGAAGCTTTCTTT; CDR3: CSATYTEAFF
V: TRBV5-4; size: .; J: TRBJ2-3; D: .; DNA: TGTGCCAGCAGCTCCAACTGGAGGGCAGATACGCAGTATTTT; CDR3: CASSSNWRADTQYF
V: TRBV7-6; size: .; J: TRBJ2-7; D: TRBD2; DNA: TGTGCCAGCAGCTTGGCTAGCGGGGAGCCCTACGAGCAGTACTTC; CDR3: CASSLASGEPYEQYF
V: TRBV9; size: .; J: TRBJ2-5; D: .; DNA: TGTGCCAGCAGCACCCAGTACTTC; CDR3: CASSTQYF
V: TRBV18; size: .; J: TRBJ2-5; D: .; DNA: TGTGCCAGCTCTGGACCTAACCAAGAGACCCAGTACTTC; CDR3: CASSGPNQETQYF
V: TRBV25-1; size: .; J: TRBJ1-1; D: .; DNA: TGTGCCAGCAGTGACAGTGATCGCGGCACTGAAGCTTTCTTT; CDR3: CASSDSDRGTEAFF
V: TRBV5-6; size: .; J: TRBJ1-2; D: .; DNA: TGTGCCAGCAGCTTGGACAGGAGCTATGGCTACACCTTC; CDR3: CASSLDRSYGYTF
V: TRBV7-6; size: .; J: TRBJ2-2; D: .; DNA: TGTGCCAGCAGCCTGGGCCAGGGGACGGGGACCGGGGAGCTGTTTTTT; CDR3: CASSLGQGTGTGELFF
V: TRBV5-6; size: .; J: TRBJ1-2; D: TRBD1; DNA: TGTGCCAGCAGCTTGGGGGGACAGGTCGGCTCTGGCTACACCTTC; CDR3: CASSLGGQVGSGYTF
V: TRBV10-3; size: .; J: TRBJ1-5; D: .; DNA: TGTGCCATCAGTGAGTCGATTCTCTCTCAGCCCCAGCATTTT; CDR3: CAISESILSQPQHF
V: TRBV9; size: .; J: TRBJ1-2; D: .; DNA: TGTGCCAGCAGCGTAGTTTACGGCTCATATGGCTACACCTTC; CDR3: CASSVVYGSYGYTF
V: TRBV19; size: .; J: TRBJ1-4; D: .; DNA: TGTGCCAGTAGTATTCGAGGGGAAAAACTGTTTTTT; CDR3: CASSIRGEKLFF
V: TRBV7-9; size: .; J: TRBJ2-5; D: TRBD1; DNA: TGTGCCAGCAGCTACGGGACAGGGGTAGAGACCCAGTACTTC; CDR3: CASSYGTGVETQYF
V: TRBV6-5; size: .; J: TRBJ1-5; D: .; DNA: TGTGCCAGCAGTTACTCGAGATGGCAGCCCCAGCATTTT; CDR3: CASSYSRWQPQHF
V: TRBV9; size: .; J: TRBJ1-3; D: .; DNA: TGTGCCAGCAGCGGCTATGGCGTGCCCTTCTCTGGAAACACCATATATTTT; CDR3: CASSGYGVPFSGNTIYF
V: TRBV14; size: .; J: TRBJ2-5; D: .; DNA: TGTGCCAGCAGTCCAATGGCCAGGGAGACCCAGTACTTC; CDR3: CASSPMARETQYF
V: TRBV15; size: .; J: TRBJ1-3; D: .; DNA: TGTGCCACCAGCAGAATTACCAGGACCCTGGAAAGAAACACCATATATTTT; CDR3: CATSRITRTLERNTIYF
V: TRBV30; size: once; J: TRBJ1-2; D: TRBD1; DNA: TGTGCCTGGAGTAGGGGACAGGGAGATGGCTACACCTTC; CDR3: CAWSRGQGDGYTF
V: TRBV2; size: once; J: TRBJ2-5; D: .; DNA: TGTGCCAGCAGTGAAGGTCCGATCCTGGCGGAGACCCAGTACTTC; CDR3: CASSEGPILAETQYF
V: TRBV28; size: .; J: TRBJ2-7; D: .; DNA: TGTGCCAGCAGTTTACCTCCGGGAAGCCTCTACGAGCAGTACTTC; CDR3: CASSLPPGSLYEQYF
V: TRBV30; size: .; J: TRBJ2-7; D: TRBD2; DNA: TGTGCCTGGAGCGCTCGCAGACTAGCGGGACGTTACGAGCAGTACTTC; CDR3: CAWSARRLAGRYEQYF
V: TRBV4-1; size: .; J: TRBJ1-6; D: .; DNA: TGCGCCAGCAGCCAAGTATATTCACCCCTCCACTTT; CDR3: CASSQVYSPLHF
V: TRBV7-2; size: .; J: TRBJ1-1; D: TRBD1; DNA: TGTGCTGTAGGACAGGGGGGTACTGAAGCTTTCTTT; CDR3: CAVGQGGTEAFF
V: TRBV5-1; size: .; J: TRBJ2-7; D: .; DNA: TGCGCCAGCAGTATTACTACAAACGAGCAGTACTTC; CDR3: CASSITTNEQYF
V: TRBV4-3; size: .; J: TRBJ2-5; D: .; DNA: TGCGCCAGCAGCCAAGATTTTCAGACGGAGACCCAGTACTTC; CDR3: CASSQDFQTETQYF
V: TRBV10-1; size: .; J: TRBJ2-2; D: .; DNA: TGCGCCAGCAGCGGAGCCCCCACCGGGGAGCTGTTTTTT; CDR3: CASSGAPTGELFF
V: TRBV2; size: once; J: TRBJ2-7; D: TRBD1; DNA: TGTGCCAGCAGATCCCGGGACAGGGTCTCCTACGAGCAGTACTTC; CDR3: CASRSRDRVSYEQYF
V: TRBV29-1; size: .; J: TRBJ1-5; D: .; DNA: TGCAGCGTTGGAGGTAGCAATCAGCCCCAGCATTTT; CDR3: CSVGGSNQPQHF
V: TRBV5-4; size: .; J: TRBJ2-3; D: .; DNA: TGTGCCAGCAGCTTGGAGGGGTTTATCACAGATACGCAGTATTTT; CDR3: CASSLEGFITDTQYF
V: TRBV15; size: .; J: TRBJ2-3; D: TRBD2; DNA: TGTGCCACCAGCCCCCATGCGGCCCGACTAGCGGGGGCAAGCACAGATACGCAGTATTTT; CDR3: CATSPHAARLAGASTDTQYF
V: TRBV7-2; size: .; J: TRBJ1-1; D: .; DNA: TGTGCCAGCAGCTTAGCGCCGGGTAACACTGAAGCTTTCTTT; CDR3: CASSLAPGNTEAFF
V: TRBV10-3; size: .; J: TRBJ2-3; D: TRBD1; DNA: TGTGCTGTAGGGGGCTCGCGCGTTACGCAGTATTTT; CDR3: CAVGGSRVTQYF
V: TRBV4-1; size: .; J: TRBJ2-2; D: .; DNA: TGCGCCAGCAGCCGGAGGCCAGGACCAAACACCGGGGAGCTGTTTTTT; CDR3: CASSRRPGPNTGELFF
V: TRBV18; size: .; J: TRBJ1-1; D: TRBD1; DNA: TGTGCCAGCTCACAACAGGGGGCGGTGGACACTGAAGCTTTCTTT; CDR3: CASSQQGAVDTEAFF
V: TRBV5-1; size: once; J: TRBJ1-1; D: TRBD1; DNA: TGCGCCAGCAGCTCCGGGACAGGCGTTCCTGAAGCTTTCTTT; CDR3: CASSSGTGVPEAFF
V: TRBV29-1; size: .; J: TRBJ2-1; D: TRBD2; DNA: TGCAGCGTCCAAGCCCGACCCCCGACTAGCGCCCAACAGGGCAATGAGCAGTTCTTC; CDR3: CSVQARPPTSAQQGNEQFF
V: TRBV19; size: .; J: TRBJ2-2; D: .; DNA: TGTGCCAGTAGTATAAGGGGAGGGGAGCTGTTTTTT; CDR3: CASSIRGGELFF
V: TRBV18; size: once; J: TRBJ2-3; D: .; DNA: TGTGCCAGCTCACCACCCGGAGGGGCCAAGGGGACGCAGTATTTT; CDR3: CASSPPGGAKGTQYF
V: TRBV2; size: .; J: TRBJ2-5; D: .; DNA: TGTGCCAGCAATCCCGGATTGAAAGAGACCCAGTACTTC; CDR3: CASNPGLKETQYF
V: TRBV2; size: .; J: TRBJ2-4; D: TRBD2; DNA: TGTGCCAGCAGTCCTTTACTAGCGGGAATGAACATTCAGTACTTC; CDR3: CASSPLLAGMNIQYF
V: TRBV27; size: .; J: TRBJ2-4; D: .; DNA: TGTGCCAGCAGCCCCGGACAGACCCTACTAGCCAAAAACATTCAGTACTTC; CDR3: CASSPGQTLLAKNIQYF
V: TRBV7-9; size: once; J: TRBJ2-4; D: .; DNA: TGTGCCAGCAGCTTAGCGGGTCTAGCCAAAAACATTCAGTACTTC; CDR3: CASSLAGLAKNIQYF
V: TRBV28; size: .; J: TRBJ1-5; D: .; DNA: TGTGCCACCTCCCAGGGCAGGGCCGGCAATCAGCCCCAGCATTTT; CDR3: CATSQGRAGNQPQHF